Listed below are T cell receptor beta chains from one sample, sequenced in a study of blood T cell repertoires in COVID-19. Sequencing was performed with immunoSEQ multiplex PCR; in TCRdb, only in-frame clones are kept and a portion is missing. Seen here are 150,000 to 200,000 clones, 87% observed once, and the top ten hold about 3.9%. The sequencing input was peripheral blood. The receptors derive from a woman in her sixties or seventies who had recovered from COVID-19. Both conserved end residues are part of each CDR3. A D gene is named only where the DNA matches it firmly. Clone size is given for some rows only: seen once, a few or many times, or a class if the clone is expanded.

D gene	clone size	V gene	J gene	CDR3 DNA	CDR3 protein
NA	NA	TRBV20-1	TRBJ2-5	TGCAGTGCTGGGACTGAAGAGACCCAGTACTTC	CSAGTEETQYF
TRBD1	NA	TRBV5-1	TRBJ1-1	TGCGCCAGCAGCGGGACAGGGAATGAAGCTTTCTTT	CASSGTGNEAFF
NA	NA	TRBV15	TRBJ2-5	TGTGCCACCAGCACCCCAACAGGCGAGACCCAGTACTTC	CATSTPTGETQYF
NA	NA	TRBV7-9	TRBJ1-2	TGTGCCAGCAGCCCAGCGGGGGGGTCAAACTATGGCTACACCTTC	CASSPAGGSNYGYTF
TRBD1	NA	TRBV7-3	TRBJ1-4	TGTGCCAGCAGCCCGGGACAGGGCAAAAAACTGTTTTTT	CASSPGQGKKLFF
NA	NA	TRBV12-3/TRBV12-4	TRBJ2-2	TGTGCCAGCGCGGGGTGGGACACCGGGGAGCTGTTTTTT	CASAGWDTGELFF
NA	NA	TRBV30	TRBJ1-6	TGTGCCTGGAGTGTATGGGCTAAAACGGGGATTTATAATTCACCCCTCCACTTT	CAWSVWAKTGIYNSPLHF
NA	NA	TRBV5-1	TRBJ2-5	TGCGCCAGCAGCTTCCAGGGGAAGCAAGAGACCCAGTACTTC	CASSFQGKQETQYF
TRBD1	NA	TRBV5-1	TRBJ1-2	TGCGCCAGCAGCTTGGACAGGGGCTGGGGCTACACCTTC	CASSLDRGWGYTF
NA	NA	TRBV5-1	TRBJ1-4	TGCGCCAGCAGCTTGGGGGCCGTAGGTGAAAAACTGTTTTTT	CASSLGAVGEKLFF
NA	NA	TRBV11-2	TRBJ1-6	TGTGCCAGCAGCTTAGACTATTCACCCCTCCACTTT	CASSLDYSPLHF
TRBD1	NA	TRBV3-1/TRBV3-2	TRBJ1-2	TGTGCCAGCAGCCCTAACAGGGGGCAAGCTAACTATGGCTACACCTTC	CASSPNRGQANYGYTF
TRBD1	NA	TRBV5-8	TRBJ2-3	TGTGCCAGCAGCGGACAGGGACGGGGCACAGATACGCAGTATTTT	CASSGQGRGTDTQYF
NA	few	TRBV14	TRBJ1-2	TGTGCCAGCAGCCCGTACGGGGTTGGCTACACCTTC	CASSPYGVGYTF
NA	NA	TRBV5-1	TRBJ2-2	TGCGCCAGCAGCTTGTCCCAGGGGGGCAACACCGGGGAGCTGTTTTTT	CASSLSQGGNTGELFF
NA	NA	TRBV28	TRBJ2-7	TGTGCCAGCAGTTTTTACGGGGTTAAGGTCTACGAGCAGTACTTC	CASSFYGVKVYEQYF
TRBD1	NA	TRBV3-1/TRBV3-2	TRBJ2-7	TGTGCCAGCAGCCAAGTTGGGACAGTTCACTCCTACGAGCAGTACTTC	CASSQVGTVHSYEQYF
TRBD1	NA	TRBV5-4	TRBJ1-2	TGTGCCAGCAGCTTGTGGGGCGACGGCGGGAACAGGGGGCCGCACTATGGCTACACCTTC	CASSLWGDGGNRGPHYGYTF
TRBD1	NA	TRBV15	TRBJ1-4	TGTGCCACCAGCAGGGGGACAGTTGCAACTAATGAAAAACTGTTTTTT	CATSRGTVATNEKLFF
NA	many	TRBV6-5	TRBJ2-2	TGTGCCAGCAGGGCAGGGAACGTGAACACCGGGGAGCTGTTTTTT	CASRAGNVNTGELFF
NA	many	TRBV28	TRBJ1-2	TGTGCCAGCAGGACCGGGGGGACCACTAACTATGGCTACACCTTC	CASRTGGTTNYGYTF
NA	NA	TRBV30	TRBJ2-1	TGTGCCTGGAGACCAGGGGTTCCGGCCAATGAGCAGTTCTTC	CAWRPGVPANEQFF
NA	NA	TRBV9	TRBJ2-5	TGTGCCAGCAGTAAGGAGGGGGGGCAAGAGACCCAGTACTTC	CASSKEGGQETQYF
NA	few	TRBV21-1	TRBJ1-5	TGTGCCAGCAGCAAAGGGGGGCCCGACGGGAATAGCAATCAGCCCCAGCATTTT	CASSKGGPDGNSNQPQHF
TRBD2	NA	TRBV28	TRBJ2-7	TGTGCCAGCAGTACGACTAGCGGGGGGACCTCCCCCTACGAGCAGTACTTC	CASSTTSGGTSPYEQYF